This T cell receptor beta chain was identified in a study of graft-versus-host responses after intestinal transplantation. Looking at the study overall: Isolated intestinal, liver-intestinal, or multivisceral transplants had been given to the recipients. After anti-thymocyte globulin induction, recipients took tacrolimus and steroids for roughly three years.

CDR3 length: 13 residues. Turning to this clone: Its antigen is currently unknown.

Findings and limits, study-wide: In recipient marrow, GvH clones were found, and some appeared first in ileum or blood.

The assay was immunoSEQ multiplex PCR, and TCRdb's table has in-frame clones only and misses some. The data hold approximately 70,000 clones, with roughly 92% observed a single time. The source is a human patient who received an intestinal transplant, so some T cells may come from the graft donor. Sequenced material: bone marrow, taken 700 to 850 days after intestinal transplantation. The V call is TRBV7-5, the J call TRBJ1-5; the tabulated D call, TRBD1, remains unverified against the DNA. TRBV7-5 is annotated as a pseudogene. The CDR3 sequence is CVRSPPTGIPQHF. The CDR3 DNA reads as TGTGTCAGAAGCCCCCCCACAGGAATTCCCCAGCATTTT.